This TCR beta chain originates from a study of patients and donors after allogeneic stem cell transplantation. One entry per CDR3 protein, called by TCRdb with MiXCR from the RT-PCR reads. The table records about 150,000 distinct CDR3 sequences, 20% to 25% of them present only once. The ends were cut back, 6 bases at V and 1 base at J, with 7 bases in the middle. The CDR3 sequence is 11 residues long. Germline V gives CDR1 SQVTM, CDR2 ANQGSEA. This clonotype was counted between two and nine times. Sequenced: blood, either unsorted or a sorted T cell fraction (not recorded which). The receptor comes from a human donor who was either an allogeneic HSCT recipient or a stem cell or donor lymphocyte infusion donor (not recorded which). It is not recorded whose cells these are; they may come from a transplant donor. V and J are TRBV29-1 and TRBJ2-7, with no clear D. The CDR3 is CSVAGSYEQYF. In DNA, the CDR3 is TGCAGCGTGGCAGGTTCCTACGAGCAGTACTTC.